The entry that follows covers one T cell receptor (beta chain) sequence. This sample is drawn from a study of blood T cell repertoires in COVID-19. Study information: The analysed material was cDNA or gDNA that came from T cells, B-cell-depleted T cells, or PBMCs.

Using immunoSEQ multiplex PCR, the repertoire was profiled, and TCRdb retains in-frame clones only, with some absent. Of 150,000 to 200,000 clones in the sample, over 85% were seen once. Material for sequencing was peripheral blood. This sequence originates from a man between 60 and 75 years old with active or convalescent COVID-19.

CDR3: CASSLRLTSGNTIYF. The CDR3 DNA reads as TGTGCCAGCAGTTTACGACTAACCTCTGGAAACACCATATATTTT. The V gene is TRBV5-6, the J gene TRBJ1-3; D ambiguous. Trimming left V 5 bases short and J 0 bases short, with 12 bases between. The CDR3 consists of 15 residues. Germline V CDR1 and CDR2: SGHDT, YYEEEE.